This T cell receptor (beta chain) was profiled in a study of blood T cell repertoires in COVID-19. Across the study: In each case, the material was cDNA or gDNA derived from T cells, B-cell-depleted T cells, or PBMCs.

Assay used: immunoSEQ multiplex PCR; TCRdb lists only in-frame clones, some missing. The table shows a few hundred thousand clones, with 88% occurring only once. Per the germline V gene, CDR1 is LNHDA and CDR2 is SQIVND (reference sequence). The CDR3 is made up of 19 amino acids. V was trimmed by 0 bases and J by 2 bases, leaving 22 bases between them. This TCR was recovered from a woman in her 30s with COVID-19, enrolled during active disease. The chain uses TRBV19 and TRBJ2-5; D is unclear. The sequenced sample consisted of peripheral blood. The CDR3 DNA follows: TGTGCCAGTAGTATAGACTTAATCCGTTACAGCAACAGACAAGAGACCCAGTACTTC. As protein: CASSIDLIRYSNRQETQYF.